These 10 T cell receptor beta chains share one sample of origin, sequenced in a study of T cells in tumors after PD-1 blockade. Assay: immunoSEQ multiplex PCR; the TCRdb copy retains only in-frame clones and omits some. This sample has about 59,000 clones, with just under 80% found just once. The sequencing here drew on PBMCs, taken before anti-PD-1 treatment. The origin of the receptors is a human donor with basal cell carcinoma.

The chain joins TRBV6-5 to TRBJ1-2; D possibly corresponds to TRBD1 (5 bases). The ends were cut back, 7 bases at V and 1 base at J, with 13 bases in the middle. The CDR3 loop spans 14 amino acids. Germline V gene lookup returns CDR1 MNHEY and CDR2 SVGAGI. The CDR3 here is CASKIDSHNYGYTF. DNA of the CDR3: TGTGCCAGCAAAATCGACAGCCATAACTATGGCTACACCTTC.

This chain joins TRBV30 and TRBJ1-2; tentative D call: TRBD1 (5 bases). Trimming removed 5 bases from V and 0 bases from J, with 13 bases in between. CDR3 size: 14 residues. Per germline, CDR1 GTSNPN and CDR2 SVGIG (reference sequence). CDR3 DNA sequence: TGTGCCTGGGGGGCCGGGGTTACTAACTATGGCTACACCTTC. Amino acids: CAWGAGVTNYGYTF. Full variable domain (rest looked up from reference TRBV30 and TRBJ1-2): SQTIHQWPATLVQPVGSPLSLECTVEGTSNPNLYWYRQAAGRGLQLLFYSVGIGQISSEVPQNLSASRPQDRQFILSSKKLLLSDSGFYLCAWGAGVTNYGYTFGSGTRLTVV.

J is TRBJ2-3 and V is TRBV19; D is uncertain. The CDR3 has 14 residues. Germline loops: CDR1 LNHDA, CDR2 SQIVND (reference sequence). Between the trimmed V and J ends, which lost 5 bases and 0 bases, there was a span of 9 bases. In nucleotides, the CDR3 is TGTGCCAGTAGTGACTGGGGAAGCACAGATACGCAGTATTTT. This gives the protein CASSDWGSTDTQYF.

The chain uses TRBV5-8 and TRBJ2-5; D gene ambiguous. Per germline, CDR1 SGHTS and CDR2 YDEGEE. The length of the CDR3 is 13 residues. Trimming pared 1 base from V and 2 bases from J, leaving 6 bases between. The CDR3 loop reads CASSLRQQETQYF. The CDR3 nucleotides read TGTGCCAGCAGCTTGCGGCAGCAAGAGACCCAGTACTTC.

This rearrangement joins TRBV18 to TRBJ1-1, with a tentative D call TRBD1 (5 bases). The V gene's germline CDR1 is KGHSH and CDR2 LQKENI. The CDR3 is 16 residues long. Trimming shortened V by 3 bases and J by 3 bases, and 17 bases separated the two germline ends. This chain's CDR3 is CASSPKRILQDTEAFF. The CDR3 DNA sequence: TGTGCCAGCTCACCTAAGCGAATCCTACAGGACACTGAAGCTTTCTTT.

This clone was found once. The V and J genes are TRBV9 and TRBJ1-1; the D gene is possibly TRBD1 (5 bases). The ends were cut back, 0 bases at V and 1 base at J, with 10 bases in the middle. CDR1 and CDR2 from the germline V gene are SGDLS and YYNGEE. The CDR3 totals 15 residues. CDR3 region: CASSVGRTQNTEAFF. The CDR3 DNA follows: TGTGCCAGCAGCGTAGGAAGGACACAGAACACTGAAGCTTTCTTT.

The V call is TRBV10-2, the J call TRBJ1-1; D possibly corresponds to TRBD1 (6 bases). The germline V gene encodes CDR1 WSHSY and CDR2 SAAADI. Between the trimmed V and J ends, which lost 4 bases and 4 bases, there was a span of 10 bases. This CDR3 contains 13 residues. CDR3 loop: CASSGQGPTEAFF. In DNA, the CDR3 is TGCGCCAGCAGTGGGCAGGGGCCCACTGAAGCTTTCTTT.

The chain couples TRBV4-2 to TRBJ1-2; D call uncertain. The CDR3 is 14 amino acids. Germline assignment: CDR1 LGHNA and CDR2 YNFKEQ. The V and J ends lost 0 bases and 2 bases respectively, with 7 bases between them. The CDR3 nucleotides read TGTGCCAGCAGCCAAGAGGAGGGAAACTATGGCTACACCTTC. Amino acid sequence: CASSQEEGNYGYTF.

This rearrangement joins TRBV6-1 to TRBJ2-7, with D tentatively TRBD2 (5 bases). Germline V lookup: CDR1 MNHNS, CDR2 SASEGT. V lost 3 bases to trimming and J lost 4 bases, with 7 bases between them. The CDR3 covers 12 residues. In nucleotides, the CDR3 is TGTGCCAGCAGTGATCCGGGGTACGAGCAGTACTTC. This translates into CASSDPGYEQYF.

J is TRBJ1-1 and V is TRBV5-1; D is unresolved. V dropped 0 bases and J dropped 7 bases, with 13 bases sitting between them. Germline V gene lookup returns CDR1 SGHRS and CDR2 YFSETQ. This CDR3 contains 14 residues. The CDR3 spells CASSLAGGRDEAFF. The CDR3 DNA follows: TGCGCCAGCAGCTTGGCCGGCGGTCGAGATGAAGCTTTCTTT.